This TCR beta chain was captured in a study of post-analysis software for immune sequencing data. Findings and caveats of the study: Compared with controls, patients showed significantly lower normalized Chao1 diversity. With F measure, samples from one preparation batch clustered together strongly. A few TRBV segments occurring more often in patients than controls included TRBV5-6, TRBV5-1 and TRBV20-1.

The authors incorporated unique molecular identifiers into the TCR beta cDNA libraries. There were roughly 0.9 to 10 million T cells, and roughly 0.5 million cDNA molecules came from them. One entry per CDR3 protein, called by TCRdb with MiXCR from the PCR reads. The sample lists roughly 400,000 distinct CDR3 sequences, roughly 38% occurring once. The V and J ends lost 0 bases and 0 bases respectively, with 15 bases between them. The CDR3 totals 17 residues. Germline V gene sequence: CDR1 SGHRS, CDR2 YFSETQ. With regard to this clonotype: What it binds is unknown.

The chain employs TRBV5-1 and TRBJ2-5, with D perhaps matching TRBD2 (6 bases). This clonotype was obtained from a girl aged 2 to 10 with multiple sclerosis. Sequencing input: blood. The CDR3 sequence is CASSLGLDGGYQETQYF. The CDR3 DNA reads as TGCGCCAGCAGCTTGGGCTTGGACGGGGGATACCAAGAGACCCAGTACTTC.